The T cell receptor beta chain described here comes from a study of Ad26.COV2.S vaccination and SARS-CoV-2 variants. Study background: Ad26.COV2.S given intramuscularly, once or twice 56 days apart.

Germline CDR1 and CDR2: SEHNR and FQNEAQ (reference sequence). The CDR3 contains 13 residues. Between the trimmed V and J ends, which lost 0 bases and 7 bases, there was a span of 7 bases. Treatment specified: roughly 19 received Ad26.COV2.S at low or high dose, single or two shots; about 5 received placebo; per-sample allocation not given. Day 63 following the first vaccine or placebo injection was when the samples were taken. Whoever gave the sample was an adult aged 18-55 years in Boston. The assay was immunoSEQ multiplex PCR, and TCRdb's table has in-frame clones only and misses some. The table has about 460,000 clones, 80% to 90% seen once.

The chain is built from TRBV7-9 and TRBJ1-3; D is ambiguous. Sequenced here: peripheral blood, sampled in a trial of Ad26.COV2.S vaccine versus placebo. The TCR sequence derives from a person aged 18 to 59 who received the Ad26.COV2.S COVID-19 vaccine or a placebo. CDR3 sequence: CASSLAPRNTIYF. The CDR3 DNA reads TGTGCCAGCAGCTTAGCTCCCCGGAACACCATATATTTT.